These 18 T cell receptor beta chains share one sample of origin, sequenced in a study of blood T cell repertoires in COVID-19. Repertoires were generated with immunoSEQ multiplex PCR, while TCRdb's copy carries only in-frame clones and drops some. The data show 160,000 or so clones, about four fifths seen once. The sample was peripheral blood. The receptors here all came from a woman aged 60 to 75 with COVID-19, enrolled during active disease.

V and J are TRBV6-5 and TRBJ1-2, with a weak D call TRBD1 (6 bases). The length of the CDR3 is 11 residues. Between the trimmed V and J ends, which lost 8 bases and 3 bases, there was a span of 7 bases. Germline V gene sequence: CDR1 MNHEY, CDR2 SVGAGI. CDR3 in amino acids: CASQGYYGYTF. Written as DNA, the CDR3 is TGTGCCAGCCAGGGGTACTATGGCTACACCTTC.

CDR3 in amino acids: CASSLEGQSNQPQHF. CDR3 in DNA: TGTGCCAGCAGCTTAGAGGGACAGAGCAATCAGCCCCAGCATTTT. The chain uses TRBV11-2 and TRBJ1-5; 7 nucleotides match TRBD1. CDR1 is SGHAT and CDR2 is FQNNGV in the germline V gene. The CDR3 loop spans 15 amino acids. V dropped 0 bases and J dropped 1; count of bases not matched to a gene: 0.

The chain is built from TRBV7-3 and TRBJ1-6, with D maybe TRBD1 (6 bases). The CDR3 is made up of 13 amino acids. The V gene lost 11 bases and the J gene lost 5 bases, with 13 bases spanning the gap. The germline gives CDR1 SGHTA, CDR2 FQGTGA. The chain's CDR3 is CASARDNNSPLHF. The CDR3, as DNA: TGTGCCTCCGCCCGGGACAATAATTCACCCCTCCACTTT.

V and J are TRBV7-9 and TRBJ2-1; 11 nucleotides agree with TRBD2. CDR1 is SEHNR, CDR2 FQNEAQ, per germline (reference sequence). The length of the CDR3 is 15 residues. J was trimmed by 7 bases and V by 3 bases; bases with no gene match: 5. CDR3 DNA: TGTGCCAGCAGCTTTACTAGCGGGAGTTGGAATGAGCAGTTCTTC. Its translation is CASSFTSGSWNEQFF.

The rearrangement links TRBV20-1 to TRBJ2-7; D remains ambiguous. The CDR3 runs to 11 residues. Trimming shortened V by 0 bases and J by 6 bases, and 6 bases separated the two germline ends. Germline values: CDR1 DFQATT, CDR2 SNEGSKA (reference sequence). For the CDR3, the DNA is TGCAGTGCTAGAGATCTCCCCGAGCAGTACGTC. Its translation: CSARDLPEQYV.

The chain recombines TRBV28 with TRBJ2-7, with D tentatively TRBD2 (5 bases). CDR3 size: 13 residues. Per germline, CDR1 MDHEN and CDR2 SYDVKM. V shed 5 bases and J shed 7 bases, with 15 bases lying between them. CDR3 nucleotides: TGTGCCAGCAGTGGGTTTGGACCGGGGGAGCAGTACTTC. Residues: CASSGFGPGEQYF.

This chain connects TRBV29-1 to TRBJ2-5; D is perhaps TRBD2 (5 bases). The V and J ends lost 0 bases and 5 bases respectively, with 10 bases between them. Germline V gene lookup returns CDR1 SQVTM and CDR2 ANQGSEA. CDR3 length: 13 residues. The CDR3 reads CSVEDPGKETQYF. In DNA, the CDR3 is TGCAGCGTTGAAGACCCCGGGAAGGAGACCCAGTACTTC.

The J gene is TRBJ1-2, the V gene TRBV28; no clear D. Germline V lookup: CDR1 MDHEN, CDR2 SYDVKM. This CDR3 is built from 16 residues. With 3 bases removed from V and 6 bases from J, the gap between germline ends came to 20 bases. CDR3 sequence (DNA): TGTGCCAGCAGTTTTTCCCCACATCTTGGTGCGGATGGCTACACCTTC. Translated, it gives CASSFSPHLGADGYTF.

This clone was recorded a few times. The chain is built from TRBV7-8 and TRBJ1-1, with D unresolved. V lost 5 bases and J 0 bases, leaving 16 bases between the germline ends. The germline gives CDR1 SGHVS, CDR2 FQNEAQ. There are 16 residues in the CDR3. The CDR3 bases are TGTGCCAGCAGCCCGATAGCGACAACTATGAACACTGAAGCTTTCTTT. Translation: CASSPIATTMNTEAFF. The full variable domain, rest sourced from reference TRBV7-8 and TRBJ1-1, is GAGVSQSPRYKVAKRGQDVALRCDPISGHVSLFWYQQALGQGPEFLTYFQNEAQLDKSGLPSDRFFAERPEGSVSTLKIQRTQQEDSAVYLCASSPIATTMNTEAFFGQGTRLTVV.

The V and J genes are TRBV29-1 and TRBJ2-6; D is unresolved. Germline V gene data show CDR1 as SQVTM and CDR2 as ANQGSEA. The CDR3 has 13 residues. Trimming pared 6 bases from V and 0 bases from J, leaving 6 bases between. As DNA, the CDR3 is TGCAGCGTCCTCTTCTCTGGGGCCAACGTCCTGACTTTC. Encoded protein: CSVLFSGANVLTF.

The table lists this clone with a few counts. V gene TRBV7-2 combines with J gene TRBJ2-5; 8 nucleotides line up with TRBD2. Trimming removed 5 bases from V and 4 bases from J; junction bases left unmatched: 3. The V gene's germline CDR1 is SGHTA and CDR2 FQGNSA. This CDR3 is built from 13 residues. The CDR3 sequence: CASSPTSGETQYF. In DNA, the CDR3 is TGTGCCAGCAGCCCTACTAGCGGAGAGACCCAGTACTTC.

V gene TRBV12-3 or TRBV12-4 combines with J gene TRBJ2-2; D may be TRBD1 (5 bases). The CDR3 spans 13 residues. The V end lost 3 bases, the J end lost 7 bases, and 9 bases lay between the germline ends. DNA for the CDR3: TGTGCCAGCAGTTTCCAGGGCGGCGGGGAGCTGTTTTTT. This gives the protein CASSFQGGGELFF.

The V and J genes are TRBV7-8 and TRBJ2-7; 11 bases fit TRBD2. CDR1 is SGHVS and CDR2 is FQNEAQ in the germline V gene. The V segment lost 5 bases and the J segment 4 bases; nucleotides outside the gene matches: 7. There are 15 residues in the CDR3. Here the CDR3 reads CASSPTRLAGYEQYF. CDR3 DNA sequence: TGTGCCAGCAGCCCCACTCGACTAGCGGGGTACGAGCAGTACTTC.

This clone appeared many times. V and J are TRBV15 and TRBJ1-3; D gene ambiguous. CDR1 and CDR2 from the germline V gene are LNHNV and YYDKDF (reference sequence). With 1 base removed from V and 1 base from J, the gap between germline ends came to 11 bases. This CDR3 has 16 residues. CDR3 coding DNA: TGTGCCACCAGCAGAGCCACAGTAGGATCTGGAAACACCATATATTTT. Translating it yields CATSRATVGSGNTIYF.

This clone was picked up a small number of times. CDR3 sequence: CASSGGSGQGGNEQFF. CDR3 nucleotide sequence: TGCGCCAGCAGCGGTGGCTCGGGACAGGGTGGCAATGAGCAGTTCTTC. The chain joins TRBV5-1 to TRBJ2-1, with TRBD1 identical over 9 bases. This CDR3 has 16 amino acids. Germline lookup yields CDR1 SGHRS and CDR2 YFSETQ. Trimming removed 4 bases from V and 6 bases from J; junction bases left unmatched: 11.

The gene calls are TRBV11-3 and TRBJ2-1; 8 bases map to TRBD1. After removal of 5 bases from V and 5 bases from J, the junction contained 5 bases not matched to a gene. There are 14 residues in the CDR3. Germline values: CDR1 SGHNT, CDR2 YENEEA. Here the CDR3 reads CASSNLQGDNEQFF. In DNA form, the CDR3 reads TGTGCCAGCAGCAACCTACAGGGGGACAATGAGCAGTTCTTC.

This clone turned up a few times. This rearrangement joins TRBV6-5 to TRBJ1-1; tentatively, D is TRBD1 (5 bases). The CDR3 covers 12 residues. CDR1 and CDR2 from the germline V gene are MNHEY and SVGAGI. Trimming shortened V by 8 bases and J by 4 bases, and 11 bases separated the two germline ends. DNA of the CDR3: TGTGCCAGCGGCCAGGGAGGCACTGAAGCTTTCTTT. Translated, it gives CASGQGGTEAFF.

This clone appeared a few times. The rearrangement uses TRBV29-1 and TRBJ1-5, with 10 bases fitting TRBD1. V was clipped by 6 bases and J by 7 bases; unmatched bases: 3. The CDR3 sequence is 12 residues long. Germline V CDR1 and CDR2: SQVTM, ANQGSEA. In DNA form, the CDR3 reads TGCAGCGTCGGGACAGGGGAGCAGCCCCAGCATTTT. It translates to CSVGTGEQPQHF.